Following are 13 T cell receptor beta chains from one sample sequenced in a study of cytomegalovirus exposure and HLA in healthy donors. Sequenced by immunoSEQ multiplex PCR; TCRdb stores in-frame clones only, minus some. In the table there are 250,000 to 400,000 clones, 88% of which are singletons. The sequencing sample was made of PBMCs. The source of these receptors is a man in his thirties or forties in good health and CMV-seronegative.

The rearrangement uses TRBV5-6 and TRBJ1-1, with 8 bases aligning to TRBD1. In germline, CDR1 is SGHDT, CDR2 YYEEEE. Losses at the gene ends were 4 bases for V and 0 bases for J; bases not matched to a gene: 5. The CDR3 runs to 15 residues. The CDR3 bases are TGTGCCAGCAGCGCCGGGACAGGTATGAACACTGAAGCTTTCTTT. Its protein is CASSAGTGMNTEAFF.

CDR3 coding DNA: TGTGCCAGCAGTCCACTCGGACAAAAGGGAAAGACCCAGTACTTC. As protein: CASSPLGQKGKTQYF. The genes are TRBV27 and TRBJ2-5; a weak D match, TRBD1 (5 bases). Germline CDR1 and CDR2: MNHEY and SMNVEV (reference sequence). Trimming took 5 bases from V and 6 from J, leaving 19 bases between them. The CDR3 contains 15 residues.

The V gene is TRBV6-1, the J gene TRBJ2-7, with 8 bases fitting TRBD1. V dropped 1 base and J dropped 7; count of bases not matched to a gene: 3. The V gene's germline CDR1 is MNHNS and CDR2 SASEGT. The CDR3 loop spans 13 amino acids. The CDR3 DNA sequence: TGTGCCAGCAGTGAAGGGGACAGGCGGGAGCAGTACTTC. It translates to CASSEGDRREQYF.

The V and J genes are TRBV11-2 and TRBJ1-6; 9 bases fit TRBD1. The CDR3 spans 14 residues. V lost 5 bases, J lost 5 bases, and 1 base stayed unmatched. CDR1 is SGHAT and CDR2 is FQNNGV in the germline V gene. As DNA, the CDR3 is TGTGCCAGCAGCGGACAGGGGAATAATTCACCCCTCCACTTT. It is translated as CASSGQGNNSPLHF.

V is TRBV2 and J is TRBJ1-6; D remains ambiguous. V was pared by 3 bases and J by 10 bases, with 4 bases between. This CDR3 is 11 amino acids long. The V gene's germline CDR1 is SNHLY and CDR2 FYNNEI. Here the CDR3 reads CASSDPSPLHF. DNA for the CDR3: TGTGCCAGCAGTGATCCGTCACCCCTCCACTTT.

The chain joins TRBV25-1 to TRBJ1-1; 8 bases fit TRBD1. CDR1 is MGHDK, CDR2 SYGVNS, per germline. The CDR3 is 14 residues long. With V trimmed by 6 bases and J by 3 bases, 6 bases remained unmatched. In DNA form, the CDR3 reads TGTGCCAGCAGCAAGACAGGGGTTTACACTGAAGCTTTCTTT. It codes for CASSKTGVYTEAFF.

The CDR3 DNA reads TGTGCCTGGACCACGGGGGCGGGGGGCGAGACCCAGTACTTC. Its protein product is CAWTTGAGGETQYF. The V and J genes are TRBV30 and TRBJ2-5, with TRBD2 matching over 8 bases. CDR3 length equals 14 residues. Losses at the gene ends were 4 bases for V and 5 bases for J; bases not matched to a gene: 9. Germline V gene sequence: CDR1 GTSNPN, CDR2 SVGIG (reference sequence).

V usage is TRBV5-1 and J usage is TRBJ1-1; a possible D gene is TRBD1 (5 bases). The germline V gene encodes CDR1 SGHRS and CDR2 YFSETQ. This CDR3 has 18 residues. The ends were cut back, 0 bases at V and 4 bases at J, with 22 bases in the middle. This chain's CDR3 is CASSLDVTGASSGTEAFF. CDR3 nucleotides: TGCGCCAGCAGCTTGGACGTCACTGGGGCCTCCTCGGGCACTGAAGCTTTCTTT.

J is TRBJ1-2 and V is TRBV27, with D hard to call. Per the germline V gene, CDR1 is MNHEY and CDR2 is SMNVEV (reference sequence). The CDR3 extends over 13 amino acids. V was trimmed by 6 bases and J by 3 bases, leaving 11 bases between them. The CDR3 sequence: CASRPWAHYGYTF. CDR3 nucleotides: TGTGCCAGCAGGCCGTGGGCCCACTATGGCTACACCTTC.

The chain employs TRBV5-6 and TRBJ1-1; TRBD1 might be the D (5 bases). Trimming removed 5 bases from V and 2 bases from J, with 10 bases in between. Germline CDR1 reads SGHDT; CDR2 reads YYEEEE. This CDR3 region has 13 residues. The DNA of the CDR3 is TGTGCCAGCAGGGGGCAGGGTAACACTGAAGCTTTCTTT. Its protein is CASRGQGNTEAFF. Full variable domain (missing parts from reference TRBV5-6 and TRBJ1-1): DAGVTQSPTHLIKTRGQQVTLRCSPKSGHDTVSWYQQALGQGPQFIFQYYEEEERQRGNFPDRFSGHQFPNYSSELNVNALLLGDSALYLCASRGQGNTEAFFGQGTRLTVV.

This chain connects TRBV12-5 to TRBJ2-5, with 7 bases lining up with TRBD1. The J segment lost 0 bases and the V segment lost 7 bases, leaving 5 bases of the junction unmatched. CDR1 and CDR2 from the germline V gene are LGHNT and FRNRAP. The CDR3 covers 14 residues. The CDR3 here is CASASGQYQETQYF. The CDR3 DNA reads TGTGCTAGTGCCTCGGGACAGTACCAAGAGACCCAGTACTTC.

The CDR3 here is CASSQESGSHYGYTF. CDR3 sequence (DNA): TGCGCCAGCAGCCAAGAGTCGGGGTCACACTATGGCTACACCTTC. V is TRBV4-1 and J is TRBJ1-2; D is undetermined. Germline lookup yields CDR1 MGHRA and CDR2 YSYEKL. Deletions cut 0 bases from V and 3 bases from J, with 11 bases between. The CDR3 is made up of 15 amino acids.

The chain couples TRBV2 to TRBJ1-1; 7 bases are shared with TRBD1. The CDR3 is 15 residues long. Germline V gene data show CDR1 as SNHLY and CDR2 as FYNNEI. The J segment lost 6 bases and the V segment lost 7 bases, leaving 14 bases of the junction unmatched. CDR3 loop: CASTIERGQRSEAFF. DNA for the CDR3: TGTGCCAGCACCATTGAGAGGGGGCAGAGGTCTGAAGCTTTCTTT.